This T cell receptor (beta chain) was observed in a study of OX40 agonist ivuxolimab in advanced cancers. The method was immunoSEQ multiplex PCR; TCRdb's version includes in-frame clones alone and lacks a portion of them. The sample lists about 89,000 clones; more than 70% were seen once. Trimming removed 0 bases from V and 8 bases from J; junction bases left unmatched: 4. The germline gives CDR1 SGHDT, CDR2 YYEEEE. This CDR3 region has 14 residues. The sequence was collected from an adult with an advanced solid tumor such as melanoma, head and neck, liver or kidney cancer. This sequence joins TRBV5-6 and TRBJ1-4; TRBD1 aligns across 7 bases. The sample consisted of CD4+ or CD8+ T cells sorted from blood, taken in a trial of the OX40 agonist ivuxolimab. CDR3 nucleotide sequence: TGTGCCAGCAGCTTGGGACAGGGTAGCGAAAAACTGTTTTTT. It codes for CASSLGQGSEKLFF.